This is a list of T cell receptor beta chains from one sample in a study of early T cells in non-severe SARS-CoV-2 infection. One entry per CDR3 protein results from TCRdb running MiXCR on the 5' RACE reads. This sample has fewer than 85,000 distinct CDR3 sequences, with over 9% found just once. Sequenced here: whole blood, sampled at baseline. The receptors were gathered from an adult who was a healthcare worker with PCR-confirmed SARS-CoV-2 infection or an uninfected control (not recorded which). The CDR3 runs from the conserved cysteine through the conserved F or W. D genes are given only for firm matches. Only some rows state a clone size, as once, few, many or a class for expanded clones.

j_gene: TRBJ1-5
d_gene: TRBD1
abundance: .
v_gene: TRBV4-2
CDR3aa: CASSQGWGQNQPQHF
CDR3nt: TGTGCCAGCAGCCAGGGCTGGGGACAGAATCAGCCCCAGCATTTT

j_gene: TRBJ1-5
d_gene: .
abundance: many
v_gene: TRBV3-1
CDR3aa: CASSPALPGNQPQHF
CDR3nt: TGTGCCAGCAGCCCAGCGTTGCCGGGAAATCAGCCCCAGCATTTT

j_gene: TRBJ2-2
d_gene: .
abundance: .
v_gene: TRBV7-2
CDR3aa: CASSLMVRGELFF
CDR3nt: TGTGCCAGCAGCTTAATGGTGCGGGGGGAGCTGTTTTTT

j_gene: TRBJ1-1
d_gene: .
abundance: .
v_gene: TRBV6-5
CDR3aa: CASSYYAGNEAFF
CDR3nt: TGTGCCAGCAGTTACTATGCAGGAAACGAAGCTTTCTTT

j_gene: TRBJ2-3
d_gene: .
abundance: .
v_gene: TRBV6-5
CDR3aa: CASSPMAASTDTQYF
CDR3nt: TGTGCCAGCAGTCCCATGGCGGCTAGCACAGATACGCAGTATTTT

j_gene: TRBJ1-2
d_gene: .
abundance: many
v_gene: TRBV12-3/TRBV12-4
CDR3aa: CASREAGGEYGYTF
CDR3nt: TGTGCCAGCAGGGAGGCGGGGGGCGAGTATGGCTACACCTTC

j_gene: TRBJ1-5
d_gene: .
abundance: few
v_gene: TRBV21-1
CDR3aa: CASSAGTVNQPQHF
CDR3nt: TGTGCCAGCAGCGCAGGGACAGTCAATCAGCCCCAGCATTTT

j_gene: TRBJ2-5
d_gene: .
abundance: .
v_gene: TRBV20-1
CDR3aa: CSARVVQGRGSQYF
CDR3nt: TGCAGTGCTAGGGTTGTCCAGGGCCGCGGGTCCCAGTACTTC

j_gene: TRBJ2-5
d_gene: .
abundance: .
v_gene: TRBV15
CDR3aa: CATSGTGSPYQETQYF
CDR3nt: TGTGCCACCAGCGGTACAGGTTCCCCCTACCAAGAGACCCAGTACTTC

j_gene: TRBJ1-1
d_gene: TRBD1
abundance: .
v_gene: TRBV29-1
CDR3aa: CSVNTGALTEAFF
CDR3nt: TGCAGCGTCAATACAGGGGCCCTCACTGAAGCTTTCTTT

j_gene: TRBJ1-1
d_gene: .
abundance: .
v_gene: TRBV13
CDR3aa: CASSLGDIQNTEAFF
CDR3nt: TGTGCCAGCAGCTTGGGGGACATTCAGAACACTGAAGCTTTCTTT

j_gene: TRBJ1-4
d_gene: .
abundance: many
v_gene: TRBV29-1
CDR3aa: CSVEERDTGNEKLFF
CDR3nt: TGCAGCGTTGAAGAAAGGGACACGGGTAATGAAAAACTGTTTTTT

j_gene: TRBJ2-4
d_gene: TRBD1
abundance: .
v_gene: TRBV9
CDR3aa: CASSVGDRVTDIQYF
CDR3nt: TGTGCCAGCAGCGTAGGGGACAGGGTTACAGACATTCAGTACTTC

j_gene: TRBJ2-3
d_gene: .
abundance: few
v_gene: TRBV20-1
CDR3aa: CSARVSAVVDTQYF
CDR3nt: TGCAGTGCTCGGGTGTCGGCAGTTGTAGATACGCAGTATTTT

j_gene: TRBJ1-1
d_gene: .
abundance: few
v_gene: TRBV18
CDR3aa: CASSPPSGAGDLLNTEAFF
CDR3nt: TGTGCCAGCTCACCACCCTCCGGGGCAGGGGACCTTCTGAACACTGAAGCTTTCTTT

j_gene: TRBJ2-6
d_gene: .
abundance: few
v_gene: TRBV4-3
CDR3aa: CASSQVEGTGANVLTF
CDR3nt: TGCGCCAGCAGCCAAGTAGAAGGGACTGGGGCCAACGTCCTGACTTTC

j_gene: TRBJ2-3
d_gene: TRBD1
abundance: few
v_gene: TRBV29-1
CDR3aa: CSAGQGIGDTQYF
CDR3nt: TGCAGCGCAGGACAGGGGATAGGAGATACGCAGTATTTT

j_gene: TRBJ2-1
d_gene: .
abundance: few
v_gene: TRBV29-1
CDR3aa: CSVEETGVALQFF
CDR3nt: TGCAGCGTTGAAGAGACAGGTGTGGCCCTGCAGTTCTTC

j_gene: TRBJ2-7
d_gene: .
abundance: few
v_gene: TRBV18
CDR3aa: CASSPITGRVDEQYF
CDR3nt: TGTGCCAGCTCACCTATTACCGGCAGGGTGGACGAGCAGTACTTC

j_gene: TRBJ2-5
d_gene: TRBD2
abundance: many
v_gene: TRBV7-2
CDR3aa: CASSLGAGRIQETQYF
CDR3nt: TGTGCCAGCAGCTTAGGAGCGGGGCGCATCCAAGAGACCCAGTACTTC

j_gene: TRBJ2-3
d_gene: TRBD2
abundance: few
v_gene: TRBV6-1
CDR3aa: CAGLAGANTDTQYF
CDR3nt: TGTGCCGGCCTAGCGGGGGCGAACACAGATACGCAGTATTTT

j_gene: TRBJ2-3
d_gene: .
abundance: .
v_gene: TRBV7-9
CDR3aa: CASSLYASTDTQYF
CDR3nt: TGTGCCAGCAGCTTATACGCCAGCACAGATACGCAGTATTTT

j_gene: TRBJ1-2
d_gene: .
abundance: .
v_gene: TRBV7-8
CDR3aa: CASSLSVYTGGLYGYTF
CDR3nt: TGTGCCAGCAGCTTATCGGTATACACAGGAGGCCTCTATGGCTACACCTTC

j_gene: TRBJ1-1
d_gene: .
abundance: many
v_gene: TRBV12-2
CDR3aa: CASRLDGVRGF
CDR3nt: TGTGCAAGTCGCTTAGACGGCGTTAGGGGCTTT

j_gene: TRBJ2-3
d_gene: TRBD2
abundance: .
v_gene: TRBV4-1
CDR3aa: CASSQDVTGLAGNTQYF
CDR3nt: TGCGCCAGCAGCCAAGATGTAACGGGACTAGCCGGCAATACGCAGTATTTT

j_gene: TRBJ2-5
d_gene: TRBD2
abundance: few
v_gene: TRBV7-2
CDR3aa: CASSLRTSGGAETQYF
CDR3nt: TGTGCCAGCAGCTTGCGGACTAGCGGGGGGGCGGAGACCCAGTACTTC